In its sample, the clone carrying this TCR beta chain was seen a few times. Via MiXCR, TCRdb re-called the 5' RACE reads, giving one row per CDR3 protein. The sample holds 450,000 to 600,000 distinct CDR3 sequences, roughly 14% seen once. Losses at the gene ends were 4 bases for V and 8 bases for J; bases not matched to a gene: 8. Germline CDR1 GTSNPN, CDR2 SVGIG (reference sequence). CDR3 length equals 13 residues. The data were obtained in a study of T cells after yellow fever vaccination. The rearrangement links TRBV30 to TRBJ1-2; 9 bases match TRBD1. Specimen: PBMCs, collected on the day of the yellow fever booster vaccination. The receptor was isolated from a man aged 25-45 years who received the YFV17D yellow fever vaccine. The CDR3, as DNA: TGTGCCTGGATGGGGACAGGGTGGTTCGGCTACACCTTC. Translating it yields CAWMGTGWFGYTF.